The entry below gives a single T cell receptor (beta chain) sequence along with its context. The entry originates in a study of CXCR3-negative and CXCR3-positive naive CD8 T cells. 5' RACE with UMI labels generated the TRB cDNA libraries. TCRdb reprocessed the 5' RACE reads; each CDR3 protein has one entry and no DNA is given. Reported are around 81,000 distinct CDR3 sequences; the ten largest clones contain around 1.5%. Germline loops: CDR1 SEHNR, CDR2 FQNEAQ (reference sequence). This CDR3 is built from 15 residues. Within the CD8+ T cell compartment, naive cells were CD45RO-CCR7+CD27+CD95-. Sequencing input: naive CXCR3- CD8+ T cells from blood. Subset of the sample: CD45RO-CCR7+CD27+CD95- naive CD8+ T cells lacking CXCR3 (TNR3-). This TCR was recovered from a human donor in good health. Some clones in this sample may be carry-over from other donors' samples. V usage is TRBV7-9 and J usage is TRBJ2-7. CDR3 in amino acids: CASSHSGSEAYEQYF.